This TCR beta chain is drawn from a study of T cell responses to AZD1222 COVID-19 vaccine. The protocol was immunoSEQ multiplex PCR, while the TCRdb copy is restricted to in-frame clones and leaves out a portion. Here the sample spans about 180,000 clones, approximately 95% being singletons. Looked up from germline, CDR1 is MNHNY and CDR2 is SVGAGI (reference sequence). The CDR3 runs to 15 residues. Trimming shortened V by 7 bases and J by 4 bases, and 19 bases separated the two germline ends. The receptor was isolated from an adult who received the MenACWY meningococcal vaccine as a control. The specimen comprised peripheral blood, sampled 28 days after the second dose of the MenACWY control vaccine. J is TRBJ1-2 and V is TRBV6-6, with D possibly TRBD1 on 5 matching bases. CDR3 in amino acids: CASTKGQGLGYGYTF. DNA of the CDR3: TGTGCCAGCACAAAAGGGCAGGGATTGGGCTATGGCTACACCTTC.